Each of the 4 T cell receptor beta chains below was sequenced from the same sample in a study of PD-L1 blockade in urothelial cancer. Time point defined: pretreatment peripheral blood. Libraries were prepared by immunoSEQ multiplex PCR; TCRdb keeps only in-frame clonotypes and omits some of them. Of 130,000 or so clones in the sample, 65% to 85% were seen once. The sample consisted of PBMCs, taken around atezolizumab (anti-PD-L1) treatment. These receptors originate from a man in his fifties with urothelial cancer.

The gene calls are TRBV28 and TRBJ2-1, with D perhaps matching TRBD1 (6 bases). CDR1 is MDHEN, CDR2 SYDVKM, per germline. CDR3 length: 16 residues. Between the trimmed V and J ends, which lost 5 bases and 0 bases, there was a span of 14 bases. In nucleotides, the CDR3 is TGTGCCAGCAGTCCTTACAGGGCCAGCTCCTACAATGAGCAGTTCTTC. Translation: CASSPYRASSYNEQFF.

This sequence joins TRBV6-5 and TRBJ2-7; tentatively, D is TRBD2 (5 bases). Germline CDR1 MNHEY, CDR2 SVGAGI. The CDR3 is 14 amino acids. The V end was cut by 2 bases, the J end by 2 bases, with 10 bases between. CDR3 sequence: CASSYEGATYEQYF. In DNA form, the CDR3 reads TGTGCCAGCAGTTACGAGGGAGCTACCTACGAGCAGTACTTC.

This chain uses TRBV10-3 with TRBJ1-5, with a possible D match to TRBD1 (5 bases). Germline V gene sequence: CDR1 ENHRY, CDR2 SYGVKD. V was shortened by 0 bases and J by 7 bases, with 10 bases between the two germline ends. The CDR3 consists of 14 residues. The CDR3: CAISESGAEQPQHF. The CDR3 DNA follows: TGTGCCATCAGTGAGTCAGGGGCGGAACAGCCCCAGCATTTT.

This clone was seen just once. The CDR3 DNA is TGTGCCAGCAGTTTTATGGCGGGAGCTGGAGCCGGGGAGCTGTTTTTT. Its translation: CASSFMAGAGAGELFF. The chain is built from TRBV27 and TRBJ2-2; 7 bases line up with TRBD2. Germline trimming cut 3 bases from V and 6 bases from J; bases unmatched to any gene: 10. This CDR3 comprises 16 residues. Germline V lookup: CDR1 MNHEY, CDR2 SMNVEV (reference sequence).